The entry that follows covers one T cell receptor (beta chain) sequence. Its specificity is not known. The CDR3 is 13 residues long. Trimming pared 1 base from V and 7 bases from J, leaving 10 bases between. Per germline, CDR1 SGHDN and CDR2 FVKESK. Sequencing relied on immunoSEQ assay v3.0, run at survey level. Profiling relied on immunoSEQ multiplex PCR, and the TCRdb table lists in-frame clones only, not all of them. The table has 25,000 to 30,000 clones, 84% seen once. The sample belongs to a study of long-term antiretroviral therapy in people with HIV. Every donor had one or more pre-ART and two or more post-ART PBMC samples. Before they underwent DNA extraction, samples held roughly 0.95-11 million cryopreserved PBMC. The study's findings and limits: Post-ART diversity increased but stayed below transplant donor controls.

The material was unsorted PBMCs, obtained 0.4 years after starting antiretroviral therapy. The clonotype originates from a man younger than 35 with HIV. This sequence joins TRBV14 and TRBJ2-5, with no clear D. CDR3 nucleotides: TGTGCCAGCAGCCAAGTTCAGGTTGGGACCCAGTACTTC. Translated: CASSQVQVGTQYF.